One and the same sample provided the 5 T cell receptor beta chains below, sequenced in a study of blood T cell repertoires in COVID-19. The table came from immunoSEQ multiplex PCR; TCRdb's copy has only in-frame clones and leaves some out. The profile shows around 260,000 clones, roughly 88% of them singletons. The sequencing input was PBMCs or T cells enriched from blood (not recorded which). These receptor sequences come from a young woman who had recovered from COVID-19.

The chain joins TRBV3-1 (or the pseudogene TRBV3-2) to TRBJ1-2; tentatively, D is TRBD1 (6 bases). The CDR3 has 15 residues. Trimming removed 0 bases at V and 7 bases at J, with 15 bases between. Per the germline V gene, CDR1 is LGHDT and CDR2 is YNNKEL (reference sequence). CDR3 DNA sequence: TGTGCCAGCAGCCAAGAAGGCAGGGGCCTCGGTGGCTACACCTTC. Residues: CASSQEGRGLGGYTF.

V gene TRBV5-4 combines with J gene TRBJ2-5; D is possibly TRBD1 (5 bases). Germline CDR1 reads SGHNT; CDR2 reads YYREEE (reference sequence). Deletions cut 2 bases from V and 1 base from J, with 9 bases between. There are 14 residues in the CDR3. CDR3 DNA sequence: TGTGCCAGCAGCTTAAGACAGTTCCAAGAGACCCAGTACTTC. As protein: CASSLRQFQETQYF.

The CDR3: CASSFQQYEAFF. The CDR3, as DNA: TGTGCCAGCAGCTTTCAACAGTACGAAGCTTTCTTT. The chain couples TRBV11-2 to TRBJ1-1, with no clear D. V gave up 3 bases and J gave up 8 bases, with 10 bases separating them. The CDR3 length is 12 residues. Germline V lookup: CDR1 SGHAT, CDR2 FQNNGV.

CDR3 sequence reads: CASGASGELNEQFF. CDR3 nucleotide sequence: TGTGCCAGCGGAGCCAGCGGGGAGCTGAATGAGCAGTTCTTC. The chain couples TRBV6-4 to TRBJ2-1; 7 nucleotides match TRBD2. Unmatched junction bases numbered 11, after V lost 8 bases and J lost 7 bases. This CDR3 contains 14 residues. Germline CDR1 is MRHNA and CDR2 is SNTAGT.

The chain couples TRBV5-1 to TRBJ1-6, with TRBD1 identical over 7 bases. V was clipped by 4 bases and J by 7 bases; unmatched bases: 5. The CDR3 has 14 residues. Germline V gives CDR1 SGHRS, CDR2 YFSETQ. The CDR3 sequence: CASSGSTGNSPLHF. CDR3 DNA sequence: TGCGCCAGCAGCGGCTCGACAGGGAATTCACCCCTCCACTTT.